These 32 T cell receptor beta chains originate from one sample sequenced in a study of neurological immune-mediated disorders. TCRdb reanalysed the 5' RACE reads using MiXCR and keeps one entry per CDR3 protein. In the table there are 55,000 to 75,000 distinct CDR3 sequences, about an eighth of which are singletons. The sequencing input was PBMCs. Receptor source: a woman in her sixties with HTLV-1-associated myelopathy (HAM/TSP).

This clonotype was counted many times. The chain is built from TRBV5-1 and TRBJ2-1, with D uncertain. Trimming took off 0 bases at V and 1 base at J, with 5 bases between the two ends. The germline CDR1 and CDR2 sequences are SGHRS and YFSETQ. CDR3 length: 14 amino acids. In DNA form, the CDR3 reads TGCGCCAGCAGCTTGGGAGCTTCCTACAATGAGCAGTTCTTC. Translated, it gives CASSLGASYNEQFF.

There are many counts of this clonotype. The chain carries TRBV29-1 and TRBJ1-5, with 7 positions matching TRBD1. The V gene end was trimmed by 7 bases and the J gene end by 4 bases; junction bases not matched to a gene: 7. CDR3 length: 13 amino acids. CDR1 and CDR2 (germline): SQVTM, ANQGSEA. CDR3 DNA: TGCAGCGCCTCACAGACAGGGAATCAGCCCCAGCATTTT. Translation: CSASQTGNQPQHF.

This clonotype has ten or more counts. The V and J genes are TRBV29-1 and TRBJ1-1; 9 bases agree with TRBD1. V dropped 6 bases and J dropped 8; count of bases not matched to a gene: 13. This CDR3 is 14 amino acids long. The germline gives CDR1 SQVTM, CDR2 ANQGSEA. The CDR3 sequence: CSVGTGINLYEAFF. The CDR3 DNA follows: TGCAGCGTCGGGACAGGGATTAACTTGTACGAAGCTTTCTTT.

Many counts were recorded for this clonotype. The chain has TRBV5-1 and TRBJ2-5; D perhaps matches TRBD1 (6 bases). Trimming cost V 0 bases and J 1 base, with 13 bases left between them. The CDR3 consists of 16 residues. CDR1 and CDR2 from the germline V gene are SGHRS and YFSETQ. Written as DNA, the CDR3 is TGCGCCAGCAGCTTGGCGGGACAAAGTCTCCAAGAGACCCAGTACTTC. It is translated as CASSLAGQSLQETQYF.

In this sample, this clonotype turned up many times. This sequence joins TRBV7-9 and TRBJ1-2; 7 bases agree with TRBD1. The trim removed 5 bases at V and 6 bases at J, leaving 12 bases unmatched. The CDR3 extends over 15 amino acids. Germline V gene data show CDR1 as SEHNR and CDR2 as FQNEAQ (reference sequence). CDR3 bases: TGTGCCAGCAGCCCAAAACAGGGGAAGGTTAATGGCTACACCTTC. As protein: CASSPKQGKVNGYTF.

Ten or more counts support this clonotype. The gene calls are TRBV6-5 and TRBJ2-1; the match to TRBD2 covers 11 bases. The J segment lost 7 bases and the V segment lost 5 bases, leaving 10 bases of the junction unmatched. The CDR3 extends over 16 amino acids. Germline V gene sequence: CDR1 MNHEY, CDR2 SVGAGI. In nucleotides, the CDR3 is TGTGCCAGCAGTCGCCCAACTAGCGGGAGATCGAATGAGCAGTTCTTC. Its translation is CASSRPTSGRSNEQFF.

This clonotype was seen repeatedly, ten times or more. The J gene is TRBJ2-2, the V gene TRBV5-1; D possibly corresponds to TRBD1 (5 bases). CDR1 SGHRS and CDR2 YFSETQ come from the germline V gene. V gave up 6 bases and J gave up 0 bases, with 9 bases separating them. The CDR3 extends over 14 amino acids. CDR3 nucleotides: TGCGCCAGCAAAGTAGGGGCGAACACCGGGGAGCTGTTTTTT. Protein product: CASKVGANTGELFF. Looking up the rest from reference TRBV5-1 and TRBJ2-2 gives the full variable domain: KAGVTQTPRYLIKTRGQQVTLSCSPISGHRSVSWYQQTPGQGLQFLFEYFSETQRNKGNFPGRFSGRQFSNSRSEMNVSTLELGDSALYLCASKVGANTGELFFGEGSRLTVL.

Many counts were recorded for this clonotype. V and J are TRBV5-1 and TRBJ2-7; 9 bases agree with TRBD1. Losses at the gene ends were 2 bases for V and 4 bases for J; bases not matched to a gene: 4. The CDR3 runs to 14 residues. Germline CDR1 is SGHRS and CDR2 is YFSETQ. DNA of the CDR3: TGCGCCAGCAGCTTACAGGGGGCTTGGTACGAGCAGTACTTC. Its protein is CASSLQGAWYEQYF.

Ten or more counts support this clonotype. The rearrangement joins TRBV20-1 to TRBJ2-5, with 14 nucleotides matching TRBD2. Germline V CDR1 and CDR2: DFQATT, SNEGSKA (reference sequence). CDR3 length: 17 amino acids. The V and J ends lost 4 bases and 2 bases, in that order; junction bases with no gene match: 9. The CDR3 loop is CSAIAVGLAGVQETQYF. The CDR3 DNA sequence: TGCAGTGCTATTGCCGTGGGACTAGCGGGAGTGCAAGAGACCCAGTACTTC.

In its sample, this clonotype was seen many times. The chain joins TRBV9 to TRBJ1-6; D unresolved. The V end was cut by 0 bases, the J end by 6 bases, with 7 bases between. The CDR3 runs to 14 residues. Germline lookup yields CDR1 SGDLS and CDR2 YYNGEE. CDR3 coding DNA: TGTGCCAGCAGCGTAGTGGCAGCTAATTCACCCCTCCACTTT. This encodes CASSVVAANSPLHF.

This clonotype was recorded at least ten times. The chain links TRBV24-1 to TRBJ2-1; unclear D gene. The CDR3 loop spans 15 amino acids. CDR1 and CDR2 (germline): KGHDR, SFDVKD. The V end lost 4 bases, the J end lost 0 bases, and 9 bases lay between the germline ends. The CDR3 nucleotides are TGTGCCACCAGTGACGGGCCCAGCTCCTACAATGAGCAGTTCTTC. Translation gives CATSDGPSSYNEQFF.

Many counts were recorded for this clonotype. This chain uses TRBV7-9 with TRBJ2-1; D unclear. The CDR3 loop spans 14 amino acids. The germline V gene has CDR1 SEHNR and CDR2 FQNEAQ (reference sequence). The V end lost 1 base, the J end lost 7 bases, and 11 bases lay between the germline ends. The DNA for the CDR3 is TGTGCCAGCAGCTTAGTTTTCCGGCCAAATGAGCAGTTCTTC. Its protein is CASSLVFRPNEQFF.

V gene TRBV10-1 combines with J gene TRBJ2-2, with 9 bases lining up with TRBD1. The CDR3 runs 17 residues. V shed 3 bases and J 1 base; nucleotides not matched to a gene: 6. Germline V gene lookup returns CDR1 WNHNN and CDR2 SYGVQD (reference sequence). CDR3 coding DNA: TGCGCCAGCAGTGACTCTGGACAGGGGAAGAACACCGGGGAGCTGTTTTTT. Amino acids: CASSDSGQGKNTGELFF.

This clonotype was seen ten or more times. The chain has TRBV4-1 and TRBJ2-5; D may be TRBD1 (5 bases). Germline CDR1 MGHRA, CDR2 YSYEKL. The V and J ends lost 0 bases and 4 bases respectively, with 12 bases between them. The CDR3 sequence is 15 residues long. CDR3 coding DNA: TGCGCCAGCAGCCAAGATCTGGGGCGTTCAGAGACCCAGTACTTC. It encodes CASSQDLGRSETQYF.

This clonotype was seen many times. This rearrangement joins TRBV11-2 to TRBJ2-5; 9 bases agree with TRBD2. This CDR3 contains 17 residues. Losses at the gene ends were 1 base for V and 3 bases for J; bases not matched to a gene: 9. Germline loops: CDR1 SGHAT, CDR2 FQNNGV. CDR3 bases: TGTGCCAGCAGCTTAGGCAGGCGGGAGGGCCCAAAAGAGACCCAGTACTTC. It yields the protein CASSLGRREGPKETQYF.

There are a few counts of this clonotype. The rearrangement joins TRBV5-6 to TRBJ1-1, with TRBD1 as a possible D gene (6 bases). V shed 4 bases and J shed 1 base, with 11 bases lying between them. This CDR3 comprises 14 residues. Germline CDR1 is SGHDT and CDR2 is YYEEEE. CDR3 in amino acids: CASSAGVGNTEAFF. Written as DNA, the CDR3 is TGTGCCAGCAGCGCAGGGGTCGGGAACACTGAAGCTTTCTTT. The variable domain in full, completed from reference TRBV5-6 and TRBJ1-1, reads DAGVTQSPTHLIKTRGQQVTLRCSPKSGHDTVSWYQQALGQGPQFIFQYYEEEERQRGNFPDRFSGHQFPNYSSELNVNALLLGDSALYLCASSAGVGNTEAFFGQGTRLTVV.

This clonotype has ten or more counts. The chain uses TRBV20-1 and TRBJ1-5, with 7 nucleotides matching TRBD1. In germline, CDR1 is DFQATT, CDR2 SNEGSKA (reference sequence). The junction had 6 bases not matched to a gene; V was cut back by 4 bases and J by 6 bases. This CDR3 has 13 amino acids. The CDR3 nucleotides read TGCAGTGCTAAAACAGGGGTAGGTCAGCCCCAGCATTTT. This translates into CSAKTGVGQPQHF.

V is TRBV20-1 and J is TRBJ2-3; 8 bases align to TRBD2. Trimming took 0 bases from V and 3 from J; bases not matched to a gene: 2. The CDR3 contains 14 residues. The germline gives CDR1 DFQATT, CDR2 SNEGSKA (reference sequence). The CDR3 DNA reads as TGCAGTGCTAGAGACGGGAGGGGAACAGATACGCAGTATTTT. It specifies CSARDGRGTDTQYF.

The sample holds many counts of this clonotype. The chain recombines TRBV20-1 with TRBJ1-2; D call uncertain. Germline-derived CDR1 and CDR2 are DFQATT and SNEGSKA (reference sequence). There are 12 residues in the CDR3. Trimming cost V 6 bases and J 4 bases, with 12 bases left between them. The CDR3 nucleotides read TGCAGTGCCCCCGGGCAGCCCTATGGCTACACCTTC. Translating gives CSAPGQPYGYTF.

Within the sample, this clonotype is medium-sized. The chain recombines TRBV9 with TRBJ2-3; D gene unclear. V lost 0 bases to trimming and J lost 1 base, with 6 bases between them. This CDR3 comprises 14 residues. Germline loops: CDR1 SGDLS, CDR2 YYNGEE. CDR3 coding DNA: TGTGCCAGCAGCGTAGCGGCGGGCACAGATACGCAGTATTTT. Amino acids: CASSVAAGTDTQYF. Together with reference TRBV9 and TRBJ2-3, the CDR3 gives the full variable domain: DSGVTQTPKHLITATGQRVTLRCSPRSGDLSVYWYQQSLDQGLQFLIQYYNGEERAKGNILERFSAQQFPDLHSELNLSSLELGDSALYFCASSVAAGTDTQYFGPGTRLTVL.

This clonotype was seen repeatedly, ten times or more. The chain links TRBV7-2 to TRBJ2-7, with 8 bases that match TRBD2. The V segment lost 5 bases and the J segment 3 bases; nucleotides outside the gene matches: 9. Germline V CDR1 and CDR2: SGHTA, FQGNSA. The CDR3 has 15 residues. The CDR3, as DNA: TGTGCCAGCAGCCGGGGGGGCGCTGAGGACTACGAGCAGTACTTC. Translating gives CASSRGGAEDYEQYF. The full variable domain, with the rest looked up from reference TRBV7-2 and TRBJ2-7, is GAGVSQSPSNKVTEKGKDVELRCDPISGHTALYWYRQSLGQGLEFLIYFQGNSAPDKSGLPSDRFSAERTGGSVSTLTIQRTQQEDSAVYLCASSRGGAEDYEQYFGPGTRLTVT.

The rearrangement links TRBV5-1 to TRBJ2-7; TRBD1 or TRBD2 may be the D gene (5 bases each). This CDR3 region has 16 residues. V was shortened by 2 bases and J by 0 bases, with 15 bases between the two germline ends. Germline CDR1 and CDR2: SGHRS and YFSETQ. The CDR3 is CASSLYGTGISYEQYF. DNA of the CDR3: TGCGCCAGCAGCTTATACGGGACGGGGATCTCCTACGAGCAGTACTTC.

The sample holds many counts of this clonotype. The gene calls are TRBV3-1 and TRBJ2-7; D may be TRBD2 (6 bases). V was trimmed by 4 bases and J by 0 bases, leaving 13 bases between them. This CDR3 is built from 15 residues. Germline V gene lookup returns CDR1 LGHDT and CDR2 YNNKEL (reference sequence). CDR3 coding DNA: TGTGCCAGCAGCCTCGGCCCCGGGAGCTCCTACGAGCAGTACTTC. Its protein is CASSLGPGSSYEQYF.

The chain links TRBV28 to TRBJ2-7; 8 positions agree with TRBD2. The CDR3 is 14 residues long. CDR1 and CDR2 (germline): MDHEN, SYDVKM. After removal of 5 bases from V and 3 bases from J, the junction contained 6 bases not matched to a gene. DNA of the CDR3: TGTGCCAGCAGTCCAGCGGGAGAGGGCTACGAGCAGTACTTC. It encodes CASSPAGEGYEQYF. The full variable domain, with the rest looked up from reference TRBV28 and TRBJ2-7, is DVKVTQSSRYLVKRTGEKVFLECVQDMDHENMFWYRQDPGLGLRLIYFSYDVKMKEKGDIPEGYSVSREKKERFSLILESASTNQTSMYLCASSPAGEGYEQYFGPGTRLTVT.

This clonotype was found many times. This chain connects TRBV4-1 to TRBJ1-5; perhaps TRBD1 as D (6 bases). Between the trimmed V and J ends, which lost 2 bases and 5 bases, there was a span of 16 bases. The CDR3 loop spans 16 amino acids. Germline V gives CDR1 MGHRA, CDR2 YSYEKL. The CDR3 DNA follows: TGCGCCAGCAGCCAACCGCGGGGGGGGGCGGATCAGCCCCAGCATTTT. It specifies CASSQPRGGADQPQHF.

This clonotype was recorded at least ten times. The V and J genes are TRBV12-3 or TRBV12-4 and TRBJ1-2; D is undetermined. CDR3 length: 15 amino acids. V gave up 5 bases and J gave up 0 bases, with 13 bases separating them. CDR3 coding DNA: TGTGCCAGCAGTATCGCTCTGGTTGCTAACTATGGCTACACCTTC. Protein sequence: CASSIALVANYGYTF.

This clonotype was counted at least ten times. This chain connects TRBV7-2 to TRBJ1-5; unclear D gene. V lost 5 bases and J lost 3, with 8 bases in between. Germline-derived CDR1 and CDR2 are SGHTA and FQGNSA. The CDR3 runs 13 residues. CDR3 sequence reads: CASSPETNQPQHF. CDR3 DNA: TGTGCCAGCAGCCCTGAAACCAATCAGCCCCAGCATTTT.

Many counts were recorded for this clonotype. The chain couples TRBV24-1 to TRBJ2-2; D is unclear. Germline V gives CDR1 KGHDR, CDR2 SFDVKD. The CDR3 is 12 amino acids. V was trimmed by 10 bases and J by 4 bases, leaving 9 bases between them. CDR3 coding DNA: TGTGCCACAGGATCAGGCACCGGGGAGCTGTTTTTT. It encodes CATGSGTGELFF.

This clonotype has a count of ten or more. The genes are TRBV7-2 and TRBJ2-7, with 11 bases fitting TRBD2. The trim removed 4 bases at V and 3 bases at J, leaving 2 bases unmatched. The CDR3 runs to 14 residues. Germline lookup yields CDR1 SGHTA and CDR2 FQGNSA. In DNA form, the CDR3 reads TGTGCCAGCAGCTCGACTAGCGGGATCTACGAGCAGTACTTC. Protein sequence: CASSSTSGIYEQYF.

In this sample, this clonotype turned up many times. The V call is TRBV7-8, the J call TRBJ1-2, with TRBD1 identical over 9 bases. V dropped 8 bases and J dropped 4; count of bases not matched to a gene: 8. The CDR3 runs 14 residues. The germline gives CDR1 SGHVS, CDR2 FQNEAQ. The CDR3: CASLAGTGRYGYTF. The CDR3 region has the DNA TGTGCCAGCTTAGCCGGGACAGGGCGCTATGGCTACACCTTC.

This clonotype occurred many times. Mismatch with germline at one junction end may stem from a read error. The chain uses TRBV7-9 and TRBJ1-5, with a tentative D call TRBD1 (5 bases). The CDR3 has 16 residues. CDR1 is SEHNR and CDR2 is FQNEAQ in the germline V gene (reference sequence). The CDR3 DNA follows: TGTGCGAGCAGCCCTCGGGGACTTGAGGGGAATCAGCCCCAGCATTTT. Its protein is CASSPRGLEGNQPQHF.

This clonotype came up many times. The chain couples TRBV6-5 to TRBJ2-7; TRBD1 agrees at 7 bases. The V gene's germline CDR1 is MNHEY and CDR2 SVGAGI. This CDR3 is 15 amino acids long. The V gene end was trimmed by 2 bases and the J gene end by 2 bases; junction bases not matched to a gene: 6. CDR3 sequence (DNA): TGTGCCAGCAGTTACGATACAGGGGCTACCTACGAGCAGTACTTC. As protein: CASSYDTGATYEQYF.